This T cell receptor beta chain appears in the sequencing data of a study of T cell responses to AZD1222 COVID-19 vaccine. Overall study findings and caveats: At baseline, seropositivity was found in only a handful of AZD1222 recipients. Donors were chiefly white British, with a greater number of females, and clonal diversity was perhaps underestimated. Scientists sampled the repertoires only once the peak T cell response had passed.

In the case of this clone: Its antigen is still unknown.

V was trimmed by 0 bases and J by 5 bases, leaving 11 bases between them. The CDR3 runs 15 residues. Germline loops: CDR1 WNHNN, CDR2 SYGVQD (reference sequence). Measured with immunoSEQ multiplex PCR; TCRdb has only the in-frame clones, and not every one. The sample has about 140,000 clones; approximately 89% are singletons. The receptor was derived from an adult who received the AZD1222 COVID-19 vaccine. This rearrangement joins TRBV10-1 to TRBJ2-1; no reliable D call. The specimen was peripheral blood, collected 28 days after the second AZD1222 dose. The CDR3 nucleotides are TGCGCCAGCAGTGAGTCGAGACTCAGGAACAATGAGCAGTTCTTC. As protein: CASSESRLRNNEQFF.